This paragraph reports one TCR beta chain. This record comes from a study of shared clonotypes between healthy human individuals. When replicate PCRs were run on unsorted PBMC, they used roughly 270 ng DNA, around 30,000 T cell genomes. Sequenced by immunoSEQ multiplex PCR; TCRdb stores in-frame clones only, minus some. The data hold 530,000 or so clones, with roughly 85% observed a single time. The CDR3 runs to 15 residues. Germline-derived CDR1 and CDR2 are LNHDA and SQIVND (reference sequence). Unmatched junction bases numbered 9, after V lost 5 bases and J lost 5 bases. The origin of this receptor is a woman aged 40 to 50 in good health. Some clones in this sample may be carry-over from other donors' samples. The chain carries TRBV19 and TRBJ2-7; 10 bases align to TRBD1. The material sequenced was PBMCs. CDR3 nucleotide sequence: TGTGCCAGTAGTTTCCCCGGGACAGGGGTCAACGAGCAGTACTTC. This encodes CASSFPGTGVNEQYF.